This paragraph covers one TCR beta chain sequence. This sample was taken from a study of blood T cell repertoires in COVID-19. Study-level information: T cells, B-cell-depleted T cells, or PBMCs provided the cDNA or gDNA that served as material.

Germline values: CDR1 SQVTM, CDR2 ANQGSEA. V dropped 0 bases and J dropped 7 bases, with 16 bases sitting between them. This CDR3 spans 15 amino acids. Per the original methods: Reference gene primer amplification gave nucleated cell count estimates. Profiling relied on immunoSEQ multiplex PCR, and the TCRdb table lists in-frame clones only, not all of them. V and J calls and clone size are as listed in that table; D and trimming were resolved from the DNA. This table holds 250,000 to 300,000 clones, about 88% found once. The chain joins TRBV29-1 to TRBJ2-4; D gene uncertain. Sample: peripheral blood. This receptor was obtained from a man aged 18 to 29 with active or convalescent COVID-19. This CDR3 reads CSVEDPTQGENIQYF. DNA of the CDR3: TGCAGCGTTGAAGACCCGACTCAAGGCGAGAACATTCAGTACTTC.